Each of the 6 T cell receptor beta chains below was sequenced from the same sample in a study of shared clonotypes between healthy human individuals. Sequenced by immunoSEQ multiplex PCR; TCRdb stores in-frame clones only, minus some. The sample consists of 950,000 to 1,300,000 clones, roughly 75% of them appearing once. The sample taken for sequencing was memory CD4+ T cells sorted from blood. Subset of the sample: CD45RA-negative fraction. These receptors originate from a young man in good health.

This clone appeared a few times. The chain carries TRBV9 and TRBJ1-1; TRBD1 is a possible D gene (5 bases). The germline V and J ends were trimmed by 4 bases and 4 bases, with 14 bases remaining between them. This CDR3 spans 14 amino acids. Germline CDR1 and CDR2: SGDLS and YYNGEE. The CDR3 loop is CASSPHPGGTEAFF. Here the CDR3 DNA reads TGTGCCAGCAGCCCCCACCCGGGGGGCACTGAAGCTTTCTTT.

V usage is TRBV6-1 and J usage is TRBJ1-5; a possible D gene is TRBD1 (6 bases). This CDR3 region has 15 residues. Germline CDR1 MNHNS, CDR2 SASEGT. The V end lost 6 bases, the J end lost 5 bases, and 17 bases lay between the germline ends. This CDR3 is CASRETGLRDQPQHF. In DNA, the CDR3 is TGTGCCAGCAGGGAGACAGGTCTTCGAGATCAGCCCCAGCATTTT.

This clone appeared a single time. The rearrangement links TRBV5-4 to TRBJ2-2, with a tentative D call TRBD1 (5 bases). Germline V lookup: CDR1 SGHNT, CDR2 YYREEE (reference sequence). The ends were cut back, 0 bases at V and 4 bases at J, with 13 bases in the middle. The CDR3 has 16 residues. Written as DNA, the CDR3 is TGTGCCAGCAGCTTGGGGGCCCAGGGCGGCACCGGGGAGCTGTTTTTT. Residues: CASSLGAQGGTGELFF. The variable domain in full, with the rest retrieved from reference TRBV5-4 and TRBJ2-2, is ETGVTQSPTHLIKTRGQQVTLRCSSQSGHNTVSWYQQALGQGPQFIFQYYREEENGRGNFPPRFSGLQFPNYSSELNVNALELDDSALYLCASSLGAQGGTGELFFGEGSRLTVL.

The rearrangement links TRBV7-9 to TRBJ2-5; 12 bases line up with TRBD1. V was clipped by 6 bases and J by 6 bases; unmatched bases: 8. There are 15 residues in the CDR3. Per germline, CDR1 SEHNR and CDR2 FQNEAQ (reference sequence). The CDR3 nucleotides are TGTGCCAGCAGAGCCGGGACAGGGGGCCAGAAGACCCAGTACTTC. Amino acid sequence: CASRAGTGGQKTQYF.

This clone came up a few times. The chain couples TRBV7-9 to TRBJ2-4; 14 nucleotides match TRBD2. The CDR3 has 14 residues. V dropped 4 bases and J dropped 11; count of bases not matched to a gene: 4. Germline V CDR1 and CDR2: SEHNR, FQNEAQ (reference sequence). The CDR3 sequence is CASSSGLAGAFQYF. DNA of the CDR3: TGTGCCAGCAGCTCGGGACTAGCGGGAGCCTTTCAGTACTTC.

The chain employs TRBV10-1 and TRBJ2-1; D unresolved. V shed 5 bases and J shed 9 bases, with 14 bases lying between them. The CDR3 length is 13 residues. CDR1 is WNHNN, CDR2 SYGVQD, per germline (reference sequence). CDR3 in DNA: TGCGCCAGCAGTATGGACGTCCTGGGTGAGCAGTTCTTC. Amino acids: CASSMDVLGEQFF.